Described below is a single TCR beta chain sequence and its context. This sample was taken from a study of patients and donors after allogeneic stem cell transplantation. Using its own MiXCR run on the RT-PCR reads, TCRdb lists one record per CDR3 protein. The table shows about a million distinct CDR3 sequences, with roughly 17% occurring only once. The clonotype was recovered from a human donor who was either an allogeneic HSCT recipient or a stem cell or donor lymphocyte infusion donor (not recorded which). It is not recorded whose cells these are; they may come from a transplant donor. The sequenced material came from blood, either unsorted or a sorted T cell fraction (not recorded which).

CDR3 DNA sequence: TGCAGTGCTATTGTGGGGAATCAAAAACTGTTTTTT. It codes for CSAIVGNQKLFF. The rearrangement joins TRBV20-1 to TRBJ1-4, with no clear D. The V gene's germline CDR1 is DFQATT and CDR2 SNEGSKA (reference sequence). Trimming shortened V by 4 bases and J by 9 bases, and 12 bases separated the two germline ends. CDR3 length: 12 residues.